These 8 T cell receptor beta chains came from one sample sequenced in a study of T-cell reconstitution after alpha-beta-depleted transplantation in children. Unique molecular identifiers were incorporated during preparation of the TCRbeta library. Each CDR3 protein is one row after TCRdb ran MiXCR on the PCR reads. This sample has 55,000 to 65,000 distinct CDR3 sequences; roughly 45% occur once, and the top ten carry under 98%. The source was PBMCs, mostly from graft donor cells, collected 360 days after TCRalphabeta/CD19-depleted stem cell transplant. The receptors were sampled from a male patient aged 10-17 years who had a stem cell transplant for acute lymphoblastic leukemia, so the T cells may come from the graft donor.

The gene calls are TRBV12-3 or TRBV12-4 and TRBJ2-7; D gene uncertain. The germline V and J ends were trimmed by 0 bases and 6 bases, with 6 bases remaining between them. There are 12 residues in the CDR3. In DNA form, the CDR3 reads TGTGCCAGCAGTTTAGCGGGGTTCGAGCAGTACTTC. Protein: CASSLAGFEQYF.

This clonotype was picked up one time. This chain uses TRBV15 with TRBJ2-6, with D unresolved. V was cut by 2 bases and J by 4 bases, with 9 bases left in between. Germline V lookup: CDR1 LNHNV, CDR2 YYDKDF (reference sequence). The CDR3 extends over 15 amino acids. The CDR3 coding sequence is TGTGCCACCAGCAGAACAGCTCCCGGGGCCAACGTCCTGACTTTC. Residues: CATSRTAPGANVLTF.

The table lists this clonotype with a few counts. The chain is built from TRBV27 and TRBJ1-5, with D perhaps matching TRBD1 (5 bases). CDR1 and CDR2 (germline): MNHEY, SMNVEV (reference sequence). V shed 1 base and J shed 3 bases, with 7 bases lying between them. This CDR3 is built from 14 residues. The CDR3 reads CASSLWGDNQPQHF. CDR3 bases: TGTGCCAGCAGTTTATGGGGGGACAATCAGCCCCAGCATTTT.

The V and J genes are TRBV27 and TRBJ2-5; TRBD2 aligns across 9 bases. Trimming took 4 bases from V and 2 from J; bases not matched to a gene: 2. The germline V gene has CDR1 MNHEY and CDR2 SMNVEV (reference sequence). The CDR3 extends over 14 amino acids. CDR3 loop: CASSSTSGQETQYF. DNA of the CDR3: TGTGCCAGCAGTTCCACTAGCGGGCAAGAGACCCAGTACTTC.

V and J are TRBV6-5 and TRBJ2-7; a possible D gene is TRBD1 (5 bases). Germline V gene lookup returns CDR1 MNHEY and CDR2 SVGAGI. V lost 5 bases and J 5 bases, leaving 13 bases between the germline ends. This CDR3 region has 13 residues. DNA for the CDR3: TGTGCCAGCAGTAACATCAGGGTGCACGAGCAGTACTTC. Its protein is CASSNIRVHEQYF.

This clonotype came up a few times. The CDR3 DNA sequence: TGTGCCAGCAGCCTTGGGCCTTTCACTGACTATGAGCAGTTCTTC. Amino acids: CASSLGPFTDYEQFF. The chain combines TRBV3-1 with TRBJ2-1; D is unclear. Germline V CDR1 and CDR2: LGHDT, YNNKEL (reference sequence). The CDR3 has 15 residues. With 4 bases removed from V and 8 bases from J, the gap between germline ends came to 18 bases.

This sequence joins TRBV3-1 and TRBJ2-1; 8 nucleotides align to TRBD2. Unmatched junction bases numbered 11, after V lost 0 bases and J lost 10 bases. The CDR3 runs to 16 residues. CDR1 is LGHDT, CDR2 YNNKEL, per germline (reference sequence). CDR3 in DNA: TGTGCCAGCAGCCAAGAGTGGACTAGCACGTTAGAGGAGCAGTTCTTC. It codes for CASSQEWTSTLEEQFF.

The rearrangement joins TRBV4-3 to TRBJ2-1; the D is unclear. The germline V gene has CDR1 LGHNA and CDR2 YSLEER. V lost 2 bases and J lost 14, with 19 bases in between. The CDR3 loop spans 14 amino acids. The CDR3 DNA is TGCGCCAGCAGCCAAAGGGCCCTGGGCTTTGGGGAGTTCTTC. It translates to CASSQRALGFGEFF.